This T cell receptor (beta chain) was documented in a study of blood T cell repertoires in COVID-19. Data came from immunoSEQ multiplex PCR; TCRdb stores just in-frame clones and leaves some out. The sample yields approximately 200,000 clones, around 87% seen once. This CDR3 is built from 17 residues. Germline V gene sequence: CDR1 SGHKS, CDR2 YYEKEE (reference sequence). Between the trimmed V and J ends, which lost 1 base and 5 bases, there was a span of 18 bases. The chain couples TRBV5-5 to TRBJ2-2, with a tentative D call TRBD1 (5 bases). The receptor was isolated from a woman in her 30s with active or convalescent COVID-19. Sequenced material: peripheral blood. CDR3: CASSLRGPRPATGELFF. CDR3 in DNA: TGTGCCAGCAGCTTGAGGGGCCCCCGGCCGGCTACCGGGGAGCTGTTTTTT.